This T cell receptor (beta chain) was retrieved from a study of blood T cells in healthy people across ages. Overall study findings and caveats: Donors of long life had a larger count of naive CD4+ cells and greater diversity than aged donors. Researchers judged that diversity estimates from one million T cells fell short of true values.

This clonotype was detected only a few times. What it binds is not known. PBMCs, at least 6.5 million per sample, were isolated. This CDR3 contains 15 residues. Germline CDR1 reads DFQATT; CDR2 reads SNEGSKA (reference sequence). V lost 1 base, J lost 4 bases, and 14 bases lay in between. Using a J-beta primer mix together with a sample-barcoded 5' primer, a second PCR was run for roughly 6 to 12 cycles. TCRdb re-derived calls from the 5' RACE reads in MiXCR, one entry per CDR3 protein. This sample yields around 1.1 million distinct CDR3 sequences, of which about two fifths are seen a single time; about an eighth belongs to the top ten.

Material: blood. This receptor was taken from a man younger than 30 in good health. The rearrangement links TRBV20-1 to TRBJ1-5; maybe TRBD1 (6 bases). This chain's CDR3 is CSARVGEGGNQPQHF. The CDR3 nucleotides read TGCAGTGCTAGAGTAGGGGAAGGGGGGAATCAGCCCCAGCATTTT.